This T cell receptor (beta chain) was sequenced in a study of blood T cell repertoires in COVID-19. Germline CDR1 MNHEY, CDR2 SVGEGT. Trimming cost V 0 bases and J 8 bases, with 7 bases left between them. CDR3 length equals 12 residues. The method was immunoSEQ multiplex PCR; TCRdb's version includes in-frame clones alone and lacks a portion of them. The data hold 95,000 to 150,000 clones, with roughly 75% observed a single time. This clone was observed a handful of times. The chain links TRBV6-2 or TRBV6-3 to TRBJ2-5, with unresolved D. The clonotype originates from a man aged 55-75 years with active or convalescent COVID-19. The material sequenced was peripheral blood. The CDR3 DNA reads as TGTGCCAGCAGTTACTCCCCAGGTACCCAGTACTTC. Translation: CASSYSPGTQYF.